This is a list of T cell receptor beta chains from one sample in a study of blood T cells in healthy people across ages. TCRdb called the 5' RACE reads again in MiXCR, with one record for every CDR3 protein. This table has 800,000 to 950,000 distinct CDR3 sequences, about 37% appearing once. The source material was blood. These receptors all stem from a man aged 18 to 35 in good health. The CDR3 runs from the conserved cysteine through the conserved F or W. Fields, in order: D gene, V gene, J gene, CDR3 length, clone size, CDR3 DNA, CDR3 protein. The D gene is left open where the match is weak. For some rows the clone size is stated as once, few or many, or as a class when expanded; others skip it.

D: NA
V: TRBV12-3/TRBV12-4
J: TRBJ2-7
length: 12
size: many
DNA: TGTGCCAGCAGTCTAGGACAGAAACAGCAGTACTTC
CDR3: CASSLGQKQQYF

D: TRBD1
V: TRBV11-1
J: TRBJ2-2
length: 14
size: NA
DNA: TGTGCCAGCAGCGCACAGGGGAGCGGCGGGGAGCTGTTTTTT
CDR3: CASSAQGSGGELFF

D: TRBD2
V: TRBV20-1
J: TRBJ2-2
length: 12
size: NA
DNA: TGCAGTGCTGCAGCGGGGGCCGGGGAGCTGTTTTTT
CDR3: CSAAAGAGELFF

D: NA
V: TRBV2
J: TRBJ2-5
length: 12
size: few
DNA: TGTGCCAGCATCCCAGAAAAGGAGACCCAGTACTTC
CDR3: CASIPEKETQYF

D: NA
V: TRBV4-2
J: TRBJ2-6
length: 18
size: NA
DNA: TGTGCCAGCAGCCAACTGTCGGGGGTCTTCTCTGGGGCCAACGTCCTGACTTTC
CDR3: CASSQLSGVFSGANVLTF

D: NA
V: TRBV5-1
J: TRBJ1-6
length: 16
size: NA
DNA: TGCGCCAGCAGCCGCGCGGGGCTGGCCTATAATTCACCCCTCCACTTT
CDR3: CASSRAGLAYNSPLHF

D: TRBD1
V: TRBV10-3
J: TRBJ1-6
length: 14
size: many
DNA: TGTGCCATCAGTGAACAGGGGATCCAGTCACCCCTCCACTTT
CDR3: CAISEQGIQSPLHF

D: NA
V: TRBV19
J: TRBJ1-5
length: 17
size: NA
DNA: TGTGCCAGTAGTATGACCCAGGCCCGTAGTCGGGATCAGCCCCAGCATTTT
CDR3: CASSMTQARSRDQPQHF

D: TRBD1
V: TRBV7-2
J: TRBJ2-5
length: 15
size: many
DNA: TGTGCCAGCAGCTTATCCCCGGGACAGCAAGAGACCCAGTACTTC
CDR3: CASSLSPGQQETQYF

D: TRBD2
V: TRBV29-1
J: TRBJ2-1
length: 13
size: many
DNA: TGCAGCGTGCGGGGGGGCCTCGACAATGAGCAGTTCTTC
CDR3: CSVRGGLDNEQFF

D: TRBD2
V: TRBV6-2/TRBV6-3
J: TRBJ2-1
length: 15
size: NA
DNA: TGTGCCAGCAACCGCGGGGGGCCCTCCTACAATGAGCAGTTCTTC
CDR3: CASNRGGPSYNEQFF

D: TRBD1
V: TRBV7-2
J: TRBJ2-1
length: 16
size: NA
DNA: TGTGCCAGCAGCCCACAGACAGGGGCCGAGTACAATGAGCAGTTCTTC
CDR3: CASSPQTGAEYNEQFF

D: NA
V: TRBV29-1
J: TRBJ2-7
length: 13
size: many
DNA: TGCAGCGTCAGACCTCGACAGTCCTACGAGCAGTACTTC
CDR3: CSVRPRQSYEQYF

D: NA
V: TRBV10-3
J: TRBJ1-1
length: 15
size: NA
DNA: TGTGCCATCAGTCGCGAAGTCCGGGAGAACACTGAAGCTTTCTTT
CDR3: CAISREVRENTEAFF